The TCR beta chain described here comes from a study of OX40 agonist ivuxolimab in advanced cancers. Repertoires were generated with immunoSEQ multiplex PCR, while TCRdb's copy carries only in-frame clones and drops some. The sample carries 40,000 to 55,000 clones, roughly nine tenths recorded once. Deletions cut 7 bases from V and 0 bases from J, with 19 bases between. CDR3 length: 17 amino acids. The germline V gene has CDR1 LNHDA and CDR2 SQIVND (reference sequence). Here the sequenced sample was CD4+ or CD8+ T cells sorted from blood, taken in a trial of the OX40 agonist ivuxolimab. This receptor was taken from an adult with an advanced solid tumor such as melanoma, head and neck, liver or kidney cancer. The genes are TRBV19 and TRBJ1-5; D is possibly TRBD1 (5 bases). The chain's CDR3 is CASTGEGARGSNQPQHF. The CDR3, as DNA: TGTGCCAGTACCGGGGAAGGGGCGCGGGGTAGCAATCAGCCCCAGCATTTT.